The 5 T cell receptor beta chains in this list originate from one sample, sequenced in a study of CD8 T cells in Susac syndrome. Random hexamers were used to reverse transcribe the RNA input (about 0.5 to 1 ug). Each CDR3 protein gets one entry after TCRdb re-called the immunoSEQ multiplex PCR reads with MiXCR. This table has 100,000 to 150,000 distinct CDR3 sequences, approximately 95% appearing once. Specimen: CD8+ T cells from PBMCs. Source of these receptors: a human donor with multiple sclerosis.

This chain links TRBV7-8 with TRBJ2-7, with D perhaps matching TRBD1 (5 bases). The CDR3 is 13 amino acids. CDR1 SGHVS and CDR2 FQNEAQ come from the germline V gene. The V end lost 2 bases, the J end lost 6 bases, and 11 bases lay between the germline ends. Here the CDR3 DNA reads TGTGCCAGCAGCTTAACTACAGGACGCGAGCAGTACTTC. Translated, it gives CASSLTTGREQYF.

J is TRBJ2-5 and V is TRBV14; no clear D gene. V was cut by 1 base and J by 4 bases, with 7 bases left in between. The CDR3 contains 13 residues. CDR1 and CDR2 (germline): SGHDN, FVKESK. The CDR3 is CASSQVSVETQYF. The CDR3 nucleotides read TGTGCCAGCAGCCAAGTCTCGGTAGAGACCCAGTACTTC. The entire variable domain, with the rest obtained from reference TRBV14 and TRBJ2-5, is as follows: EAGVTQFPSHSVIEKGQTVTLRCDPISGHDNLYWYRRVMGKEIKFLLHFVKESKQDESGMPNNRFLAERTGGTYSTLKVQPAELEDSGVYFCASSQVSVETQYFGPGTRLLVL.

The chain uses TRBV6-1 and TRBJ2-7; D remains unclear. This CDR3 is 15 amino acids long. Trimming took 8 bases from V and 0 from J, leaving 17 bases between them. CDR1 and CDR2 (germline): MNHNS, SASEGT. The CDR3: CASGWASGSSYEQYF. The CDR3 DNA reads TGTGCCAGCGGATGGGCATCAGGAAGCTCCTACGAGCAGTACTTC.

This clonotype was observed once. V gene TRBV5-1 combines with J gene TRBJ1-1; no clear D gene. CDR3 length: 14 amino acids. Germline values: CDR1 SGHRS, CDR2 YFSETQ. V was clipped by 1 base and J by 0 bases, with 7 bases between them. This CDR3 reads CASSLTALNTEAFF. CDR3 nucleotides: TGCGCCAGCAGCTTGACAGCATTGAACACTGAAGCTTTCTTT.

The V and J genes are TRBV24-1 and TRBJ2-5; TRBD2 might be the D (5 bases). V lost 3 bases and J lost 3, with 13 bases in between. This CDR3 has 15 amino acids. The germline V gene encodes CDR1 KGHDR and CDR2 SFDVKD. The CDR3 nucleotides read TGTGCCACCAGTGATAGAAACCGGGGAGAAGAGACCCAGTACTTC. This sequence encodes CATSDRNRGEETQYF.